This T cell receptor beta chain was obtained from a study of CD4+ T cells in melanoma (dated by TCRdb to 2022 to 2024). Broadly, across the study: The study examined neoantigen-specific CD4+ T cells in human melanoma. General conclusions and limits of the study: The report described a correlation between neoantigen-specific CD4+ T cells and the function of CD8+ T cells, macrophages and B cells. Neoantigen-specific CD4+ T cells in melanoma were reported to have a range of differentiation states.

The method was the immunoSEQ multiplex PCR assay. TCRdb carries this immuneACCESS record with in-frame sequences only. Its versions omit some clonotypes, under half of them owing to an unresolved V gene in the studies checked, with the rest unexplained. Counted in this sample were fewer than 20,000 clones; about 84% of them appeared once. The ten largest clones represent approximately 5.4% of the sample. The cysteine opens and the phenylalanine closes a CDR3 of 14 amino acids. Solely the CDR3 DNA is kept, with 42 bases framed from the first base. V loses 2 bases of germline sequence and J loses 3 bases, and the interval between the two ends is 10 bases. For CDR1 and CDR2, the germline V gene lists SGHTA and FQGTGA. The donors were melanoma patients. Only a few counts were recorded for this clone. Which antigen it targets is not known. Base qualities are not recorded, but no much larger clone differs from it by a single base.

The rearranged chain carries TRBV7-3 and TRBJ1-2, with TRBD1 tentatively as D gene (5 bases match). The receptor's source is a human donor with melanoma. The sequencing sample was made of cells from a culture (not recorded whether cultured in vitro). The nucleotide sequence reads as follows: TGTGCCAGCAGCTTAGCCGTAGGGGACTATGGCTACACCTTC. This encodes CASSLAVGDYGYTF.